The 29 T cell receptor beta chains listed next were all sequenced from one sample in a study of cytomegalovirus exposure and HLA in healthy donors. Primers: 60 Vbeta forward and 13 Jbeta reverse. The data were produced by immunoSEQ multiplex PCR, yet TCRdb's version contains in-frame clones alone and is incomplete. The sample records approximately 90,000 clones, around 73% being singletons. Sequencing used PBMCs. The receptor set was obtained from a man in his forties in good health and CMV-seronegative.

The chain combines TRBV7-2 with TRBJ1-1; D remains unclear. Trimming stripped 1 base from V and 8 bases from J, with 8 bases between. Germline assignment: CDR1 SGHTA and CDR2 FQGNSA. The CDR3 is 12 residues long. The DNA for the CDR3 is TGTGCCAGCAGCTTAGTGCGGCCGGAAGCTTTCTTT. As protein: CASSLVRPEAFF. Complete variable domain (other parts from reference TRBV7-2 and TRBJ1-1): GAGVSQSPSNKVTEKGKDVELRCDPISGHTALYWYRQSLGQGLEFLIYFQGNSAPDKSGLPSDRFSAERTGGSVSTLTIQRTQQEDSAVYLCASSLVRPEAFFGQGTRLTVV.

The rearrangement links TRBV10-3 to TRBJ1-2; 10 nucleotides line up with TRBD1. The CDR3 consists of 17 residues. In germline, CDR1 is ENHRY, CDR2 SYGVKD. Trimming removed 3 bases from V and 7 bases from J; junction bases left unmatched: 14. This CDR3 reads CAISDRDRGRYGSGYTF. CDR3 nucleotide sequence: TGTGCCATCAGTGACCGGGACAGGGGTCGGTATGGGTCTGGCTACACCTTC.

The CDR3 DNA reads as TGTGCCAGCAGTGTTTTTTTAATTTGGGGCGATACCGGGACAGGGCCCGAGCAGTACTTC. Its translation: CASSVFLIWGDTGTGPEQYF. The gene calls are TRBV2 and TRBJ2-5; TRBD1 aligns across 9 bases. The better agreement between TRBJ2-7 and the DNA end casts doubt on the J call. The CDR3 extends over 20 amino acids. The germline V gene encodes CDR1 SNHLY and CDR2 FYNNEI.

This clone was seen repeatedly, ten times or more. The CDR3 DNA sequence: TGTGCCAGCAGTCCCCTGGACAGGGGGCGCCTGAACACTGAAGCTTTCTTT. Its protein is CASSPLDRGRLNTEAFF. J is TRBJ1-1 and V is TRBV27; 11 bases map to TRBD1. With V trimmed by 5 bases and J by 0 bases, 8 bases remained unmatched. CDR1 is MNHEY, CDR2 SMNVEV, per germline (reference sequence). This CDR3 contains 17 residues.

Worth noting for this clone: Other nucleotide sequences from this sample produce the same CDR3. This chain uses TRBV5-6 with TRBJ2-3, with TRBD2 matching over 11 bases. V lost 3 bases and J lost 0; bases outside the gene matches: 3. The V gene's germline CDR1 is SGHDT and CDR2 YYEEEE. The CDR3 is 16 amino acids. The CDR3 nucleotides read TGTGCCAGCAGCTCCGGGACTAGCGGTAGCACAGATACGCAGTATTTT. Amino acids: CASSSGTSGSTDTQYF. The variable domain in full, completed from reference TRBV5-6 and TRBJ2-3, reads DAGVTQSPTHLIKTRGQQVTLRCSPKSGHDTVSWYQQALGQGPQFIFQYYEEEERQRGNFPDRFSGHQFPNYSSELNVNALLLGDSALYLCASSSGTSGSTDTQYFGPGTRLTVL.

This clone was detected once. The V call is TRBV29-1, the J call TRBJ2-7; 7 bases fit TRBD1. The CDR3 consists of 13 residues. J was trimmed by 5 bases and V by 3 bases; bases with no gene match: 7. CDR1 is SQVTM, CDR2 ANQGSEA, per germline. The CDR3 here is CSVDTGAQDEQYF. CDR3 coding DNA: TGCAGCGTTGATACAGGGGCGCAAGACGAGCAGTACTTC.

This clone was found once. V usage is TRBV7-2 and J usage is TRBJ2-7; D is possibly TRBD1 (7 bases). Germline V gene sequence: CDR1 SGHTA, CDR2 FQGNSA. With 3 bases removed from V and 7 bases from J, the gap between germline ends came to 16 bases. The CDR3 has 14 residues. CDR3 in amino acids: CASSFGQAGREQYF. CDR3 nucleotide sequence: TGTGCCAGCAGCTTTGGACAGGCGGGGAGGGAGCAGTACTTC.

The rearrangement uses TRBV30 and TRBJ2-2; 9 bases fit TRBD2. Germline-derived CDR1 and CDR2 are GTSNPN and SVGIG (reference sequence). This CDR3 comprises 15 residues. With 3 bases clipped from V and 7 bases from J, the junction kept 9 bases outside the gene matches. For the CDR3, the DNA is TGTGCCTGGAGGCCCGCGGGGGGGCGGGGCGGGGAGCTGTTTTTT. This gives the protein CAWRPAGGRGGELFF.

A few counts support this clone. J is TRBJ1-4 and V is TRBV7-8; D remains unclear. The CDR3 covers 15 residues. Germline V CDR1 and CDR2: SGHVS, FQNEAQ. Between the trimmed V and J ends, which lost 6 bases and 3 bases, there was a span of 14 bases. The DNA of the CDR3 is TGTGCCAGCAGGGACCTGGGAGGCCCTAATGAAAAACTGTTTTTT. As protein: CASRDLGGPNEKLFF. Using reference TRBV7-8 and TRBJ1-4 for the parts outside the CDR3, the full variable domain is GAGVSQSPRYKVAKRGQDVALRCDPISGHVSLFWYQQALGQGPEFLTYFQNEAQLDKSGLPSDRFFAERPEGSVSTLKIQRTQQEDSAVYLCASRDLGGPNEKLFFGSGTQLSVL.

The J gene is TRBJ1-5, the V gene TRBV7-2, with D hard to call. Looked up from germline, CDR1 is SGHTA and CDR2 is FQGNSA. This CDR3 has 13 amino acids. Trimming removed 0 bases at V and 3 bases at J, with 3 bases between. The CDR3 DNA reads TGTGCCAGCAGCTTAGCCCACAATCAGCCCCAGCATTTT. Its translation is CASSLAHNQPQHF.

This clone was seen once. Mismatch with germline at one junction end may stem from a read error. The chain couples TRBV5-1 to TRBJ1-4, with TRBD1 as a possible D gene (6 bases). CDR1 and CDR2 (germline): SGHRS, YFSETQ. The CDR3 runs to 15 residues. The CDR3 DNA is TGCGCCAGCAGCTTAACAGGGCTGGCTAATGAAAAACTGTCTTTT. This sequence encodes CASSLTGLANEKLSF.

The chain is built from TRBV5-1 and TRBJ2-1; 10 nucleotides match TRBD2. The V and J ends lost 4 bases and 10 bases, in that order; junction bases with no gene match: 5. The CDR3 runs to 13 residues. Germline V CDR1 and CDR2: SGHRS, YFSETQ. The CDR3 DNA follows: TGCGCCAGCAGCCCACATAGCGGGAGGGAGCAGTTCTTC. It codes for CASSPHSGREQFF. Together with reference TRBV5-1 and TRBJ2-1, the CDR3 gives the full variable domain: KAGVTQTPRYLIKTRGQQVTLSCSPISGHRSVSWYQQTPGQGLQFLFEYFSETQRNKGNFPGRFSGRQFSNSRSEMNVSTLELGDSALYLCASSPHSGREQFFGPGTRLTVL.

This clone has only a few counts. The chain couples TRBV6-1 to TRBJ1-1; D gene ambiguous. The CDR3 runs 11 residues. V was trimmed by 2 bases and J by 7 bases, leaving 5 bases between them. Per germline, CDR1 MNHNS and CDR2 SASEGT. CDR3 sequence: CASSERGEAFF. The CDR3 DNA sequence: TGTGCCAGCAGTGAACGGGGTGAAGCTTTCTTT.

V gene TRBV7-6 combines with J gene TRBJ1-4, with D maybe TRBD1 (5 bases). CDR1 SGHVS and CDR2 FNYEAQ come from the germline V gene. The CDR3 totals 17 residues. Trimming cost V 3 bases and J 6 bases, with 20 bases left between them. DNA for the CDR3: TGTGCCAGCAGCTTGGCGGGGTCAGGGAATCTTTATGAAAAACTGTTTTTT. Protein product: CASSLAGSGNLYEKLFF.

CDR3 sequence: CASMLSGIFNQPQHF. The CDR3 region has the DNA TGTGCCAGTATGTTATCGGGTATATTCAATCAGCCCCAGCATTTT. J is TRBJ1-5 and V is TRBV19; no reliable D call. Germline V gene sequence: CDR1 LNHDA, CDR2 SQIVND (reference sequence). The V end was cut by 7 bases, the J end by 3 bases, with 16 bases between. This CDR3 has 15 amino acids.

The V call is TRBV5-1, the J call TRBJ1-1, with TRBD1 matching over 11 bases. The germline CDR1 and CDR2 sequences are SGHRS and YFSETQ. The CDR3 is 15 amino acids. Trimming at V came to 3 bases and at J to 1 base, leaving 2 bases not matched to a gene. CDR3 sequence reads: CASSSGTGGNTEAFF. The CDR3, as DNA: TGCGCCAGCAGCTCGGGGACAGGGGGGAACACTGAAGCTTTCTTT.

The rearrangement uses TRBV28 and TRBJ1-2, with TRBD1 as a possible D gene (6 bases). This CDR3 spans 12 amino acids. CDR1 is MDHEN, CDR2 SYDVKM, per germline. The V end was cut by 5 bases, the J end by 6 bases, with 10 bases between. Written as DNA, the CDR3 is TGTGCCAGCAGTCAGGGGAGGGATGGCTACACCTTC. As protein: CASSQGRDGYTF.

The V gene is TRBV11-2, the J gene TRBJ1-1; no clear D gene. Trimming pared 4 bases from V and 0 bases from J, leaving 12 bases between. CDR3 length: 15 amino acids. CDR1 and CDR2 (germline): SGHAT, FQNNGV. The CDR3 nucleotides are TGTGCCAGCAGCTGGGCAGTTTCCATGAACACTGAAGCTTTCTTT. Protein: CASSWAVSMNTEAFF.

This clone showed up just once. The chain joins TRBV5-1 to TRBJ2-1; D is undetermined. V was shortened by 7 bases and J by 4 bases, with 18 bases between the two germline ends. This CDR3 region has 15 residues. Germline CDR1 is SGHRS and CDR2 is YFSETQ. The CDR3 coding sequence is TGCGCCAGCGCCTCACTGTGGGCCCAATACAATGAGCAGTTCTTC. It yields the protein CASASLWAQYNEQFF.

J is TRBJ1-3 and V is TRBV28; TRBD1 is a possible D gene (6 bases). CDR1 and CDR2 (germline): MDHEN, SYDVKM. V was shortened by 6 bases and J by 0 bases, with 18 bases between the two germline ends. The CDR3 has 17 residues. The CDR3 loop is CASSLLPGQSSGNTIYF. Written as DNA, the CDR3 is TGTGCCAGCAGCTTACTTCCGGGACAAAGCTCTGGAAACACCATATATTTT. The variable domain in full, completed from reference TRBV28 and TRBJ1-3, reads DVKVTQSSRYLVKRTGEKVFLECVQDMDHENMFWYRQDPGLGLRLIYFSYDVKMKEKGDIPEGYSVSREKKERFSLILESASTNQTSMYLCASSLLPGQSSGNTIYFGEGSWLTVV.

The V gene is TRBV29-1, the J gene TRBJ2-1, with 9 bases lining up with TRBD1. Germline assignment: CDR1 SQVTM and CDR2 ANQGSEA. V dropped 3 bases and J dropped 8; count of bases not matched to a gene: 5. The CDR3 is 13 residues long. The CDR3: CSVEGQGVHEQFF. The CDR3 DNA follows: TGCAGCGTTGAGGGACAGGGAGTACATGAGCAGTTCTTC.

This sequence joins TRBV6-5 and TRBJ1-1; D remains unclear. This CDR3 is 14 amino acids long. Trimming removed 0 bases from V and 0 bases from J, with 5 bases in between. Germline-derived CDR1 and CDR2 are MNHEY and SVGAGI. As DNA, the CDR3 is TGTGCCAGCAGTTACTCTCGTTTGAACACTGAAGCTTTCTTT. The encoded protein is CASSYSRLNTEAFF.

The chain couples TRBV29-1 to TRBJ1-1; TRBD1 agrees at 8 bases. The ends lost 4 bases at V and 5 bases at J; junction bases unmatched: 15. The CDR3 sequence is 16 residues long. Germline CDR1 reads SQVTM; CDR2 reads ANQGSEA. The CDR3 nucleotides read TGCAGCGTTGTGGGGGGCAGGGGGCGAGTGGGGACTGAAGCTTTCTTT. Translated: CSVVGGRGRVGTEAFF.

The rearrangement joins TRBV5-1 to TRBJ2-3, with a possible D match to TRBD2 (5 bases). CDR3 size: 15 residues. Germline CDR1 is SGHRS and CDR2 is YFSETQ. V lost 0 bases to trimming and J lost 3 bases, with 11 bases between them. The CDR3 spells CASSLARQRTDTQYF. The DNA of the CDR3 is TGCGCCAGCAGCTTGGCCAGGCAGCGGACAGATACGCAGTATTTT.

This chain joins TRBV29-1 and TRBJ2-7, with a weak D call TRBD1 (5 bases). The germline CDR1 and CDR2 sequences are SQVTM and ANQGSEA. The CDR3 is 13 amino acids. Trimming took 7 bases from V and 4 from J, leaving 17 bases between them. Here the CDR3 DNA reads TGCAGCGGAGGTCAGGGCAGTGAATACGAGCAGTACTTC. Translation: CSGGQGSEYEQYF.

J is TRBJ1-4 and V is TRBV27; no reliable D call. The CDR3 contains 15 residues. Germline CDR1 MNHEY, CDR2 SMNVEV (reference sequence). Trimming removed 5 bases at V and 8 bases at J, with 18 bases between. The CDR3 loop reads CASSPLSAGAEKLFF. The CDR3, as DNA: TGTGCCAGCAGTCCCCTATCTGCGGGAGCAGAAAAACTGTTTTTT. Using reference TRBV27 and TRBJ1-4 for the parts outside the CDR3, the full variable domain is EAQVTQNPRYLITVTGKKLTVTCSQNMNHEYMSWYRQDPGLGLRQIYYSMNVEVTDKGDVPEGYKVSRKEKRNFPLILESPSPNQTSLYFCASSPLSAGAEKLFFGSGTQLSVL.

The V call is TRBV30, the J call TRBJ1-4; D gene ambiguous. Germline V gene data show CDR1 as GTSNPN and CDR2 as SVGIG (reference sequence). V was trimmed by 2 bases and J by 10 bases, leaving 11 bases between them. The CDR3 consists of 12 residues. The CDR3 is CAWSPGEGKLFF. The DNA of the CDR3 is TGTGCCTGGAGTCCAGGCGAGGGAAAACTGTTTTTT.

The rearrangement links TRBV30 to TRBJ2-2, with 9 bases aligning to TRBD1. In germline, CDR1 is GTSNPN, CDR2 SVGIG (reference sequence). The ends lost 4 bases at V and 6 bases at J; junction bases unmatched: 6. CDR3 length: 14 residues. The CDR3 DNA sequence: TGTGCCTGGAAAGGGACAGGGCGTGCCGGGGAGCTGTTTTTT. This translates into CAWKGTGRAGELFF.

The chain has TRBV10-3 and TRBJ1-6; 7 bases fit TRBD1. Germline loops: CDR1 ENHRY, CDR2 SYGVKD. CDR3 length: 13 amino acids. V dropped 3 bases and J dropped 10; count of bases not matched to a gene: 3. Written as DNA, the CDR3 is TGTGCCATCAGTGAAGACAGGGACTCACCCCTCCACTTT. Protein: CAISEDRDSPLHF.